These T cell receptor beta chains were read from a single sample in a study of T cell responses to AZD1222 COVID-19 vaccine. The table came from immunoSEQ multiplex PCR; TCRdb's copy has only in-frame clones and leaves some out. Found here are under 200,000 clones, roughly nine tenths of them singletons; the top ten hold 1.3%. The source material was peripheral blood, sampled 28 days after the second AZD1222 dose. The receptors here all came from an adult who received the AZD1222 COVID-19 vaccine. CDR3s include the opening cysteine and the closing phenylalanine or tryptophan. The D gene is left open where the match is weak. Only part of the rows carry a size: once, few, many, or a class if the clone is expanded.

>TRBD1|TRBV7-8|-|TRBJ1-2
CASSLTTGQGASYYGYTF
TGTGCCAGCAGCTTAACGACGGGACAGGGCGCCAGTTACTATGGCTACACCTTC
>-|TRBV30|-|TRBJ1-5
CAWSEPQHF
TGTGCCTGGAGTGAGCCCCAGCATTTT
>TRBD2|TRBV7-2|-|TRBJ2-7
CASSSTGLAGGPIDEQYF
TGTGCCAGCAGCTCCACCGGACTAGCGGGAGGGCCTATAGACGAGCAGTACTTC
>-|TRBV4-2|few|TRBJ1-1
CASSFGTNTEAFF
TGTGCCAGCAGCTTCGGGACGAACACTGAAGCTTTCTTT
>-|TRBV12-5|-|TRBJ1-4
CASGLVQGQGLINEKLFF
TGTGCTAGTGGTTTGGTACAAGGGCAGGGACTTATTAATGAAAAACTGTTTTTT
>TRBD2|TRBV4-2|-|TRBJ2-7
CASSQESSGGQYEQYF
TGTGCCAGCAGCCAAGAATCAAGCGGGGGCCAATACGAGCAGTACTTC
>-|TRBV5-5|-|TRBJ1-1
CASSLGGLMNTEAFF
TGTGCCAGCAGCTTGGGTGGGTTAATGAACACTGAAGCTTTCTTT
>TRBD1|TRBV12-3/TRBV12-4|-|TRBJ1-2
CASSLYSQGGYTF
TGTGCCAGCAGTTTGTACTCACAGGGGGGCTACACCTTC
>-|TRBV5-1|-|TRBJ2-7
CASSLAAEQYF
TGCGCCAGCAGCTTGGCTGCCGAGCAGTACTTC
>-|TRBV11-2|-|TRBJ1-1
CASTAKVPEAFF
TGTGCCAGCACGGCTAAGGTGCCTGAAGCTTTCTTT
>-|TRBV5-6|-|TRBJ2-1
CASRLGGALNYRQFF
TGTGCCAGCAGGCTGGGGGGCGCGTTGAACTACAGGCAGTTCTTC
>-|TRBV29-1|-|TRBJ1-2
CRGSGPYGYTF
TGCAGGGGTTCAGGCCCCTATGGCTACACCTTC
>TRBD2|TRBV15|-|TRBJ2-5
CATSRQRGGSETQYF
TGTGCCACCAGCAGACAGCGGGGGGGCTCAGAGACCCAGTACTTC
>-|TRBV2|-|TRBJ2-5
CASSEASEAVEYF
TGTGCCAGCAGTGAAGCGAGCGAGGCGGTGGAGTACTTC
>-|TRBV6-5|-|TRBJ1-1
CASSRLGGSTEAFF
TGTGCCAGCAGCCGCCTGGGGGGGTCGACTGAAGCTTTCTTT
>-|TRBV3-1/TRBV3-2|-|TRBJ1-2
CASSPRDIPTYGYTF
TGTGCCAGCAGCCCGAGGGACATTCCCACTTATGGCTACACCTTC
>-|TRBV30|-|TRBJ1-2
CAWSVLPGDGYTF
TGTGCCTGGAGTGTATTACCTGGGGATGGCTACACCTTC
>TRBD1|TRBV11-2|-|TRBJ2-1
CASSSFALRQGGNEQFF
TGTGCCAGCAGCTCCTTTGCCCTTAGACAGGGGGGGAATGAGCAGTTCTTC
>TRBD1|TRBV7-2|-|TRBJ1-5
CASSLQGAGQPQHF
TGTGCCAGCAGCTTACAGGGGGCAGGTCAGCCCCAGCATTTT
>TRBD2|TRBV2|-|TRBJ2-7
CASSGIRLAGSRYEQYF
TGTGCCAGCAGTGGAATACGACTAGCGGGCTCACGTTACGAGCAGTACTTC
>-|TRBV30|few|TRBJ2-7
CAWSVRGYEQYF
TGTGCCTGGAGTGTACGGGGGTACGAGCAGTACTTC
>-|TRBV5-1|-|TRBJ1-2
CASSQPPGEGYTF
TGCGCCAGCAGCCAGCCTCCGGGGGAGGGCTACACCTTC
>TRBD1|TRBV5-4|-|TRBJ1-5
CASSQGTGSNQPQHF
TGTGCCAGCAGCCAGGGGACAGGCAGCAATCAGCCCCAGCATTTT
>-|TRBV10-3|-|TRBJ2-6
CAISLGTGPSGANVLTF
TGTGCCATCAGCCTGGGGACGGGACCCTCTGGGGCCAACGTCCTGACTTTC
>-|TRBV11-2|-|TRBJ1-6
CASSLDPNSPLHF
TGTGCCAGCAGCTTAGATCCTAATTCACCCCTCCACTTT
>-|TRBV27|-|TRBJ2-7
CASSSRYEQYF
TGTGCCAGCAGTTCTCGCTACGAGCAGTACTTC
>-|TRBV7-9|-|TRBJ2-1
CASSPSVISSYNEQFF
TGTGCCAGCAGCCCCTCAGTAATTAGCTCCTACAATGAGCAGTTCTTC
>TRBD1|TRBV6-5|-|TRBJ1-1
CASSYTQGGWTEAFF
TGTGCCAGCAGTTACACCCAAGGGGGCTGGACTGAAGCTTTCTTT
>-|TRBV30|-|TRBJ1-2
CAWSTGVGGYTF
TGTGCCTGGAGTACGGGGGTGGGTGGCTACACCTTC
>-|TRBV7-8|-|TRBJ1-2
CASHWDGGLSKLGYGYTF
TGTGCCAGCCATTGGGACGGGGGGCTATCCAAACTAGGCTATGGCTACACCTTC
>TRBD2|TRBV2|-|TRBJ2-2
CASRAGLAGANTGELFF
TGTGCCAGCAGGGCAGGACTAGCGGGGGCGAACACCGGGGAGCTGTTTTTT
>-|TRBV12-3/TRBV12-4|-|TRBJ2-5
CASSFSGAQYF
TGTGCCAGCAGTTTTTCGGGGGCCCAGTACTTC
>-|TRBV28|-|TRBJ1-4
CASSLGTGATNEKLFF
TGTGCCAGCAGTCTCGGGACGGGAGCAACTAATGAAAAACTGTTTTTT
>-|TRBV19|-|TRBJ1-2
CASSKGGANYGYTF
TGTGCCAGTAGTAAAGGCGGCGCTAACTATGGCTACACCTTC
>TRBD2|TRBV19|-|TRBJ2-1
CASSKTPRLASYNEQFF
TGTGCCAGTAGTAAAACCCCGCGACTAGCGTCCTACAATGAGCAGTTCTTC
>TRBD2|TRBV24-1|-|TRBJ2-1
CAIRASGSINEQFF
TGTGCCATCAGGGCTAGCGGGAGTATCAATGAGCAGTTCTTC
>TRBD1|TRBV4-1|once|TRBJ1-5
CASSRRQGGGYSNQPQHF
TGCGCCAGCAGCCGCAGACAGGGGGGGGGTTATAGCAATCAGCCCCAGCATTTT
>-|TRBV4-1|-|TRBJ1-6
CASSSLGYNSPLHF
TGCGCCAGCAGCTCCCTGGGATATAATTCACCCCTCCACTTT
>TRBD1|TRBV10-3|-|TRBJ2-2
CAIGTDGASNTGELFF
TGTGCCATCGGGACAGATGGGGCGTCGAACACCGGGGAGCTGTTTTTT
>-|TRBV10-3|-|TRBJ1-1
CAIKVGTVNTEAFF
TGTGCCATCAAGGTTGGGACGGTGAACACTGAAGCTTTCTTT
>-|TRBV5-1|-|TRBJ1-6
CASSLGREGSPLHF
TGCGCCAGCAGCTTGGGTCGGGAGGGTTCACCCCTCCACTTT
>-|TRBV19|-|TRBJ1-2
CASRDGPYGYTF
TGTGCCAGTAGAGACGGGCCTTATGGCTACACCTTC
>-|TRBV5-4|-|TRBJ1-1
CASSLEGSSDTEAFF
TGTGCCAGCAGCTTGGAGGGGTCAAGCGACACTGAAGCTTTCTTT
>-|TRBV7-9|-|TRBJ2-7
CASSLELAYEQYF
TGTGCCAGCAGCTTAGAACTGGCCTACGAGCAGTACTTC
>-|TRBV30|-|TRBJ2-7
CAWSPTAGEQYF
TGTGCCTGGAGTCCGACGGCTGGGGAGCAGTACTTC
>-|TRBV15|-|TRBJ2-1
CATSRDGPGVGEQFF
TGTGCCACCAGCAGAGATGGGCCAGGGGTGGGTGAGCAGTTCTTC